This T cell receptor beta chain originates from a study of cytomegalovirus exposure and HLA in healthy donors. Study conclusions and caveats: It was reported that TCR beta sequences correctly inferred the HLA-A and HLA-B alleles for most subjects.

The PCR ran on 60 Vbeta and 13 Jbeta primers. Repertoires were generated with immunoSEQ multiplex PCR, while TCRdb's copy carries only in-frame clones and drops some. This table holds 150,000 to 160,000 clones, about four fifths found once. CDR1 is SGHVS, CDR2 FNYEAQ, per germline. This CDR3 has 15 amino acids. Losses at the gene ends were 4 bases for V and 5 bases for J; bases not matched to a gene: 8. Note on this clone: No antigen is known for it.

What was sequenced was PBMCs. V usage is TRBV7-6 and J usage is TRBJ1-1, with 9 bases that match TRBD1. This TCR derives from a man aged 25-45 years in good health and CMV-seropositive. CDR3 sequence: CASSSTGGVGTEAFF. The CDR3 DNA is TGTGCCAGCAGCTCGACAGGGGGGGTAGGGACTGAAGCTTTCTTT.